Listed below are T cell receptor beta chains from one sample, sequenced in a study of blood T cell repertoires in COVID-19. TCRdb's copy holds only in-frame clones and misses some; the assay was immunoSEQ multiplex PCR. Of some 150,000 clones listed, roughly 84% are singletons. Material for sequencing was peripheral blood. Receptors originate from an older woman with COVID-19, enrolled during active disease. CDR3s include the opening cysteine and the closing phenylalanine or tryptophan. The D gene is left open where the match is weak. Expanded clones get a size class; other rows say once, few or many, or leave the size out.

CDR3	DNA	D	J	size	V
CATSRGQGKEPQHF	TGTGCCACCAGCAGAGGACAGGGGAAGGAGCCCCAGCATTTT	TRBD1	TRBJ1-5	-	TRBV15
CASSARERNEQFF	TGCGCCAGCAGTGCGCGGGAGAGAAATGAGCAGTTCTTC	TRBD2	TRBJ2-1	medium-sized	TRBV10-1
CASIPGTGIYNEQFF	TGCGCCAGCATACCTGGGACAGGCATCTACAATGAGCAGTTCTTC	TRBD1	TRBJ2-1	few	TRBV5-1
CASSLGLAGYTQYF	TGTGCCAGCAGCCTCGGACTAGCGGGTTATACGCAGTATTTT	TRBD2	TRBJ2-3	-	TRBV27
CASSPGLAGEQFF	TGTGCCAGTAGTCCGGGACTAGCGGGAGAGCAGTTCTTC	TRBD2	TRBJ2-1	-	TRBV19
CTSSQDGTSGRDTQYF	TGCACCAGCAGCCAAGATGGCACTAGCGGGAGGGATACGCAGTATTTT	-	TRBJ2-3	-	TRBV1
CASSTHRGRGYFF	TGTGCCAGCAGCACCCATCGGGGCAGGGGGTACTTCTTC	TRBD1	TRBJ2-1	-	TRBV11-2
CAISDKDTQYF	TGTGCCATCAGTGATAAAGATACGCAGTATTTT	-	TRBJ2-3	-	TRBV10-3
CASSYRTGANTEAFF	TGTGCCAGCAGTTACCGGACAGGGGCGAACACTGAAGCTTTCTTT	TRBD1	TRBJ1-1	-	TRBV6-6
CASSLRQGGNEKLFF	TGTGCTAGCAGCTTGCGACAGGGGGGGAATGAAAAACTGTTTTTT	TRBD1	TRBJ1-4	-	TRBV7-7
CASSLQRLAPRLQGTYNEQFF	TGTGCCAGCAGCCTACAGCGATTAGCGCCGAGGTTGCAAGGCACCTACAATGAGCAGTTCTTC	-	TRBJ2-1	-	TRBV3-1/TRBV3-2
CASSLTSGGETQYF	TGTGCCAGCAGCCTGACTAGCGGGGGAGAGACCCAGTACTTC	TRBD2	TRBJ2-5	-	TRBV6-5
CAWSGSGWTEAFF	TGTGCCTGGAGCGGTTCGGGGTGGACTGAAGCTTTCTTT	-	TRBJ1-1	-	TRBV30
CASSRLQGIGQPQHF	TGTGCCAGCAGCAGATTACAGGGGATCGGGCAGCCCCAGCATTTT	-	TRBJ1-5	-	TRBV21-1
CASSDGGTGFFEQYF	TGTGCCAGCAGTGATGGGGGGACCGGCTTCTTCGAGCAGTACTTC	-	TRBJ2-7	-	TRBV6-1
CASSVEGDTEAFF	TGTGCCAGCAGCGTAGAAGGGGACACTGAAGCTTTCTTT	-	TRBJ1-1	-	TRBV9
CASSLVQGNYEQYF	TGTGCCAGCAGCTTGGTTCAGGGGAACTACGAGCAGTACTTC	-	TRBJ2-7	few	TRBV7-9
CASSLDSAHHNEQYF	TGTGCCAGCAGCTTGGACAGTGCCCACCACAACGAGCAGTACTTC	-	TRBJ2-7	-	TRBV7-2
CAWSRSPGNQPQHF	TGTGCCTGGAGTCGCTCTCCGGGCAATCAGCCCCAGCATTTT	-	TRBJ1-5	-	TRBV30
CSVTRTGADTQYF	TGCAGCGTAACTAGGACAGGGGCCGATACGCAGTATTTT	TRBD1	TRBJ2-3	-	TRBV29-1
CASSLEGSNEQYF	TGCGCCAGCAGCTTAGAGGGATCCAACGAGCAGTACTTC	-	TRBJ2-7	-	TRBV5-1
CASSLAKGVGYEQYF	TGTGCCAGCAGCTTAGCGAAAGGGGTCGGGTACGAGCAGTACTTC	-	TRBJ2-7	-	TRBV11-2
CASSLGSYNEQFF	TGTGCCAGCAGTCTAGGCTCCTACAATGAGCAGTTCTTC	-	TRBJ2-1	-	TRBV5-6
CASSIAGVETQYF	TGTGCCAGTAGTATCGCAGGGGTAGAGACCCAGTACTTC	-	TRBJ2-5	-	TRBV19
CASSQGDRGLQPQHF	TGCGCCAGCAGCCAAGGAGACAGGGGACTGCAGCCCCAGCATTTT	TRBD1	TRBJ1-5	-	TRBV4-1
CASSLGSATGNYGYTF	TGCGCCAGCAGCTTGGGGTCCGCGACAGGGAACTATGGCTACACCTTC	TRBD1	TRBJ1-2	once	TRBV5-1
CASSQEAELNYGYTF	TGTGCCAGCAGCCAAGAGGCAGAATTAAACTATGGCTACACCTTC	-	TRBJ1-2	few	TRBV4-2
CASSLGWANYGYTF	TGTGCCAGCAGCTTGGGTTGGGCCAACTATGGCTACACCTTC	-	TRBJ1-2	-	TRBV5-4
CASSPPGTSGSLNEQFF	TGTGCCAGCTCACCACCCGGGACTAGCGGGTCCCTCAATGAGCAGTTCTTC	TRBD2	TRBJ2-1	-	TRBV18
CASSFSRADSPLHF	TGTGCCAGCAGCTTCAGCAGGGCGGATTCACCCCTCCACTTT	-	TRBJ1-6	-	TRBV7-9
CASSLVSHEQFF	TGTGCCAGCAGCCTAGTGAGCCATGAGCAGTTCTTC	-	TRBJ2-1	-	TRBV6-2/TRBV6-3
CASSFRTGYNTIYF	TGTGCCAGCAGCTTTCGGACAGGGTACAACACCATATATTTT	TRBD1	TRBJ1-3	-	TRBV5-6
CASGTTGGANTEAFF	TGTGCCAGCGGGACGACAGGGGGCGCGAACACTGAAGCTTTCTTT	TRBD1	TRBJ1-1	-	TRBV25-1
CASKRAENTEAFF	TGTGCCAGCAAGAGGGCCGAGAACACTGAAGCTTTCTTT	-	TRBJ1-1	few	TRBV2
CASSLAGQGNYGYTF	TGTGCCAGCAGCCTCGCGGGACAGGGGAACTATGGCTACACCTTC	TRBD1	TRBJ1-2	-	TRBV14
CASSFQGSNSPLHF	TGTGCCAGCAGCTTCCAGGGGAGTAATTCACCCCTCCACTTT	-	TRBJ1-6	-	TRBV7-3
CAISDPSPGQGSTEAFF	TGTGCCATCAGTGACCCTTCGCCGGGACAGGGTAGCACTGAAGCTTTCTTT	TRBD1	TRBJ1-1	-	TRBV10-3
CASTAGINTEAFF	TGTGCCAGCACCGCGGGGATCAACACTGAAGCTTTCTTT	-	TRBJ1-1	-	TRBV2
CASSPTGDTQYF	TGTGCCAGCAGTCCCACAGGGGATACGCAGTATTTT	-	TRBJ2-3	-	TRBV27
CASSGTLGNQPQHF	TGTGCCAGCAGCGGGACATTGGGCAATCAGCCCCAGCATTTT	-	TRBJ1-5	-	TRBV6-5
CASSRRTEIDSPLHF	TGTGCCAGCAGCCGACGGACAGAGATTGATTCACCCCTCCACTTT	-	TRBJ1-6	-	TRBV3-1/TRBV3-2
CASSFGQDNQPQHF	TGTGCCAGCAGCTTTGGACAGGACAATCAGCCCCAGCATTTT	TRBD1	TRBJ1-5	-	TRBV5-6